Listed here are 30 T cell receptor beta chains from one sample, sequenced in a study of blood T cell repertoires in COVID-19. Sequencing used immunoSEQ multiplex PCR; TCRdb keeps in-frame clones, though not all of them. The sample lists 200,000 to 250,000 clones, 88% occurring once. Material: peripheral blood. The source is a man aged 18 to 29 with active or convalescent COVID-19.

The CDR3 nucleotides read TGTGCCAGCAGCTTAGATACAGTTATTCCCAACGAGCAGTACTTC. Its protein is CASSLDTVIPNEQYF. The V gene is TRBV7-9, the J gene TRBJ2-7; D unresolved. The CDR3 has 15 residues. The V and J ends lost 1 base and 5 bases respectively, with 15 bases between them. CDR1 is SEHNR and CDR2 is FQNEAQ in the germline V gene (reference sequence).

This clone turned up a few times. The chain uses TRBV6-1 and TRBJ1-3, with D possibly matching TRBD1 (5 bases). Trimming took 6 bases from V and 0 from J, leaving 18 bases between them. This CDR3 has 17 amino acids. Germline V CDR1 and CDR2: MNHNS, SASEGT. In DNA, the CDR3 is TGTGCCAGCAGCGAAAAAGGGTGGGACTACTCTGGAAACACCATATATTTT. Residues: CASSEKGWDYSGNTIYF.

This sequence joins TRBV6-5 and TRBJ1-5; no reliable D call. This CDR3 is 14 amino acids long. Trimming stripped 0 bases from V and 6 bases from J, with 9 bases between. The germline V gene encodes CDR1 MNHEY and CDR2 SVGAGI. CDR3 protein: CASSYSSGIQPQHF. The CDR3 region has the DNA TGTGCCAGCAGTTACTCGAGCGGCATTCAGCCCCAGCATTTT.

The chain employs TRBV27 and TRBJ1-5, with D uncertain. Trimming stripped 5 bases from V and 6 bases from J, with 14 bases between. The CDR3 has 14 residues. The germline V gene has CDR1 MNHEY and CDR2 SMNVEV (reference sequence). The CDR3 here is CASSESLSGQPQHF. The DNA of the CDR3 is TGTGCCAGCAGTGAGTCTTTGAGCGGTCAGCCCCAGCATTTT.

This clone showed up just once. At one boundary the junction diverges from the germline segment, which might be a read error. The chain carries TRBV20-1 and TRBJ1-4; no clear D. In germline, CDR1 is DFQATT, CDR2 SNEGSKA (reference sequence). There are 9 residues in the CDR3. As DNA, the CDR3 is TGCCGACCCGGGTCCCTCGACTCTTTT. This encodes CRPGSLDSF.

CDR3 residues: CASSLPTDSTDTQYF. The CDR3 bases are TGTGCCAGCAGCTTACCAACAGACAGCACAGATACGCAGTATTTT. The chain uses TRBV7-9 and TRBJ2-3, with unresolved D. Trimming left V 2 bases short and J 0 bases short, with 9 bases between. The germline V gene has CDR1 SEHNR and CDR2 FQNEAQ (reference sequence). This CDR3 comprises 15 residues.

This clone appeared once. The V call is TRBV10-3, the J call TRBJ2-1; maybe TRBD2 (5 bases). Germline loops: CDR1 ENHRY, CDR2 SYGVKD. This CDR3 comprises 12 residues. V gave up 9 bases and J gave up 7 bases, with 13 bases separating them. CDR3 sequence: CAIGNLANEQFF. The CDR3, as DNA: TGTGCCATAGGAAATCTAGCAAATGAGCAGTTCTTC.

This chain connects TRBV9 to TRBJ1-1; maybe TRBD1 (5 bases). Trimming shortened V by 1 base and J by 5 bases, and 12 bases separated the two germline ends. CDR3 length: 14 residues. Germline V lookup: CDR1 SGDLS, CDR2 YYNGEE. The CDR3 spells CASSVTQGRTEAFF. CDR3 DNA: TGTGCCAGCAGCGTAACCCAGGGAAGAACTGAAGCTTTCTTT.

The chain links TRBV18 to TRBJ1-2, with D possibly TRBD1 on 5 matching bases. The CDR3 sequence is 13 residues long. V was shortened by 3 bases and J by 4 bases, with 9 bases between the two germline ends. The germline V gene encodes CDR1 KGHSH and CDR2 LQKENI. The CDR3 DNA reads as TGTGCCAGCTCACCTGGACATTCCTATGGCTACACCTTC. Translating gives CASSPGHSYGYTF.

Only a few counts were recorded for this clone. This chain uses TRBV11-2 with TRBJ1-1, with D uncertain. Germline V gene data show CDR1 as SGHAT and CDR2 as FQNNGV. This CDR3 has 14 amino acids. The germline V and J ends were trimmed by 0 bases and 4 bases, with 9 bases remaining between them. CDR3 amino acids: CASSLDSGGTEAFF. The CDR3 region has the DNA TGTGCCAGCAGCTTAGACAGCGGAGGCACTGAAGCTTTCTTT.

The genes are TRBV29-1 and TRBJ1-2; 7 nucleotides match TRBD1. This CDR3 is 12 amino acids long. CDR1 and CDR2 (germline): SQVTM, ANQGSEA. Trimming took 7 bases from V and 3 from J; bases not matched to a gene: 5. This CDR3 is CSARQGDYGYTF. The CDR3 bases are TGCAGCGCCAGACAGGGCGACTATGGCTACACCTTC.

This clone has just one count. The J gene is TRBJ2-3, the V gene TRBV5-1; D remains ambiguous. Looked up from germline, CDR1 is SGHRS and CDR2 is YFSETQ. The CDR3 loop spans 14 amino acids. Trimming cost V 0 bases and J 6 bases, with 11 bases left between them. The CDR3 spells CASSLGALWDTQYF. The CDR3 DNA sequence: TGCGCCAGCAGCTTGGGGGCTTTGTGGGATACGCAGTATTTT.

The chain links TRBV19 to TRBJ1-3; D remains ambiguous. Trimming removed 5 bases at V and 4 bases at J, with 18 bases between. The CDR3 has 16 residues. Germline V gives CDR1 LNHDA, CDR2 SQIVND (reference sequence). The CDR3 region has the DNA TGTGCCAGTAGTTCCGGCGTACTCGGAGGAGGAAACACCATATATTTT. Amino acids: CASSSGVLGGGNTIYF.

This rearrangement joins TRBV20-1 to TRBJ2-1, with a possible D match to TRBD2 (6 bases). Trimming shortened V by 6 bases and J by 16 bases, and 19 bases separated the two germline ends. Germline V CDR1 and CDR2: DFQATT, SNEGSKA (reference sequence). This CDR3 has 11 residues. CDR3: CSAVLAPRPFF. The CDR3 nucleotides are TGCAGTGCCGTCCTAGCGCCGCGCCCCTTCTTC.

The V gene is TRBV19, the J gene TRBJ2-2; 12 bases match TRBD2. Germline loops: CDR1 LNHDA, CDR2 SQIVND (reference sequence). V lost 1 base and J lost 6; bases outside the gene matches: 6. The CDR3 extends over 17 amino acids. CDR3 residues: CASSIGTSGVFAGELFF. Written as DNA, the CDR3 is TGTGCCAGTAGTATAGGGACTAGCGGGGTTTTCGCCGGGGAGCTGTTTTTT.

The chain joins TRBV30 to TRBJ2-7; 9 bases are a match to TRBD1. The junction had 6 bases not matched to a gene; V was cut back by 2 bases and J by 4 bases. The germline V gene has CDR1 GTSNPN and CDR2 SVGIG (reference sequence). The CDR3 sequence is 14 residues long. The CDR3 loop reads CAWSPGTGQYEQYF. The DNA of the CDR3 is TGTGCCTGGAGTCCAGGGACAGGGCAATACGAGCAGTACTTC.

The chain joins TRBV7-8 to TRBJ1-5, with D perhaps matching TRBD1 (5 bases). V shed 2 bases and J shed 5 bases, with 10 bases lying between them. Germline V gene data show CDR1 as SGHVS and CDR2 as FQNEAQ. CDR3 length equals 14 residues. DNA for the CDR3: TGTGCCAGCAGCTTAAAGGGGCCGGATCAGCCCCAGCATTTT. Amino acids: CASSLKGPDQPQHF. Full variable domain (outside the CDR3, taken from reference TRBV7-8 and TRBJ1-5): GAGVSQSPRYKVAKRGQDVALRCDPISGHVSLFWYQQALGQGPEFLTYFQNEAQLDKSGLPSDRFFAERPEGSVSTLKIQRTQQEDSAVYLCASSLKGPDQPQHFGDGTRLSIL.

The genes are TRBV12-3 or TRBV12-4 and TRBJ2-5, with D unclear. The CDR3 totals 11 residues. V was cut by 6 bases and J by 3 bases, with 5 bases left in between. CDR3 nucleotides: TGTGCCAGCAGCCCCAAAGAGACCCAGTACTTC. Its translation is CASSPKETQYF.

The gene calls are TRBV3-1 (or the pseudogene TRBV3-2) and TRBJ2-1, with TRBD2 identical over 13 bases. The CDR3 runs to 18 residues. The germline gives CDR1 LGHDT, CDR2 YNNKEL (reference sequence). The J segment lost 7 bases and the V segment lost 1 base, leaving 10 bases of the junction unmatched. The CDR3 here is CASSQVLRTSGSINEQFF. In DNA form, the CDR3 reads TGTGCCAGCAGCCAAGTTCTTAGGACTAGCGGGAGTATAAATGAGCAGTTCTTC.

The rearrangement joins TRBV11-3 to TRBJ2-3, with 7 bases identical to TRBD2. The CDR3 is 15 residues long. The junction had 7 bases not matched to a gene; V was cut back by 5 bases and J by 2 bases. Germline V gene lookup returns CDR1 SGHNT and CDR2 YENEEA. The DNA of the CDR3 is TGTGCCAGCAGCCCTTATAGCGGGCTCACAGATACGCAGTATTTT. It encodes CASSPYSGLTDTQYF. The entire variable domain, with the rest obtained from reference TRBV11-3 and TRBJ2-3, is as follows: EAGVVQSPRYKIIEKKQPVAFWCNPISGHNTLYWYLQNLGQGPELLIRYENEEAVDDSQLPKDRFSAERLKGVDSTLKIQPAELGDSAVYLCASSPYSGLTDTQYFGPGTRLTVL.

This clone was seen a handful of times. Other DNA sequences in the same sample also yield this CDR3. The J gene is TRBJ2-7, the V gene TRBV19; 7 bases agree with TRBD2. Per the germline V gene, CDR1 is LNHDA and CDR2 is SQIVND (reference sequence). J was trimmed by 3 bases and V by 3 bases; bases with no gene match: 2. The length of the CDR3 is 13 residues. The CDR3 coding sequence is TGTGCCAGTAGTATCGGACTAGACTACGAGCAGTACTTC. This sequence encodes CASSIGLDYEQYF.

This chain connects TRBV7-9 to TRBJ2-1; TRBD2 matches at 9 bases. The CDR3 length is 17 residues. Trimming at V came to 3 bases and at J to 4 bases, leaving 10 bases not matched to a gene. The V gene's germline CDR1 is SEHNR and CDR2 FQNEAQ (reference sequence). The CDR3 region is CASSFAATSGAYNEQFF. The CDR3 DNA is TGTGCCAGCAGCTTCGCCGCGACTAGCGGAGCGTACAATGAGCAGTTCTTC.

This chain connects TRBV7-8 to TRBJ1-2; tentatively, D is TRBD1 (6 bases). Germline values: CDR1 SGHVS, CDR2 FQNEAQ. The CDR3 totals 15 residues. V dropped 5 bases and J dropped 4 bases, with 17 bases sitting between them. CDR3 DNA sequence: TGTGCCAGCAGCCCAACAGGGATTGAGGGCTATGGCTACACCTTC. This gives the protein CASSPTGIEGYGYTF.

The chain uses TRBV29-1 and TRBJ1-6; D unresolved. The V gene lost 4 bases and the J gene lost 6 bases, with 10 bases spanning the gap. This CDR3 comprises 13 residues. Germline V CDR1 and CDR2: SQVTM, ANQGSEA. CDR3 in DNA: TGCAGCGTTGGTATGGCTAGTAATTCACCCCTCCACTTT. Its protein is CSVGMASNSPLHF.

The rearrangement uses TRBV5-4 and TRBJ2-7; 9 positions agree with TRBD2. CDR1 is SGHNT and CDR2 is YYREEE in the germline V gene (reference sequence). With V trimmed by 0 bases and J by 4 bases, 8 bases remained unmatched. The length of the CDR3 is 16 residues. CDR3: CASSLAQGLAGYEQYF. The CDR3 DNA reads TGTGCCAGCAGCTTGGCCCAGGGGCTAGCGGGATACGAGCAGTACTTC.

This clone was detected only a few times. The chain has TRBV5-4 and TRBJ1-6, with TRBD1 matching 8 bases. The trim removed 4 bases at V and 9 bases at J, leaving 9 bases unmatched. The CDR3 is 15 residues long. In germline, CDR1 is SGHNT, CDR2 YYREEE (reference sequence). CDR3 in DNA: TGTGCCAGCAGCCCCAAGACAGGGGTAGGTTCACCCCTCCACTTT. Protein product: CASSPKTGVGSPLHF. Based on the CDR3 plus reference TRBV5-4 and TRBJ1-6, the full variable domain is ETGVTQSPTHLIKTRGQQVTLRCSSQSGHNTVSWYQQALGQGPQFIFQYYREEENGRGNFPPRFSGLQFPNYSSELNVNALELDDSALYLCASSPKTGVGSPLHFGNGTRLTVT.

This clone was observed a handful of times. V usage is TRBV19 and J usage is TRBJ2-1; 12 nucleotides line up with TRBD2. J gave up 10 bases and V 4 bases, and 2 bases lay outside the gene matches. The CDR3 consists of 13 residues. From germline, CDR1 is LNHDA and CDR2 SQIVND (reference sequence). CDR3 residues: CASSRTSGIEQFF. CDR3 coding DNA: TGTGCCAGTAGTAGGACTAGCGGGATAGAGCAGTTCTTC. The whole variable domain, filled in from reference TRBV19 and TRBJ2-1, reads DGGITQSPKYLFRKEGQNVTLSCEQNLNHDAMYWYRQDPGQGLRLIYYSQIVNDFQKGDIAEGYSVSREKKESFPLTVTSAQKNPTAFYLCASSRTSGIEQFFGPGTRLTVL.

CDR3 sequence reads: CASSFEAGKVYEQYF. CDR3 bases: TGTGCCAGCAGTTTCGAGGCGGGGAAGGTCTACGAGCAGTACTTC. The chain employs TRBV27 and TRBJ2-7, with D maybe TRBD2 (6 bases). The ends were cut back, 3 bases at V and 3 bases at J, with 15 bases in the middle. CDR3 length: 15 residues. CDR1 is MNHEY, CDR2 SMNVEV, per germline (reference sequence).

The J gene is TRBJ1-2, the V gene TRBV3-1 (or the pseudogene TRBV3-2), with 8 nucleotides matching TRBD1. Germline-derived CDR1 and CDR2 are LGHDT and YNNKEL (reference sequence). The CDR3 length is 15 residues. Unmatched junction bases numbered 8, after V lost 3 bases and J lost 5 bases. CDR3 sequence reads: CASSHGDRPTYGYTF. CDR3 in DNA: TGTGCCAGCAGCCATGGGGACAGGCCTACGTATGGCTACACCTTC.

V is TRBV3-1 (or the pseudogene TRBV3-2) and J is TRBJ2-7; 7 bases agree with TRBD2. V lost 0 bases, J lost 0 bases, and 5 bases stayed unmatched. Germline V CDR1 and CDR2: LGHDT, YNNKEL (reference sequence). This CDR3 comprises 16 residues. The CDR3 DNA follows: TGTGCCAGCAGCCAAGAGATAGCGGGCAGCTCCTACGAGCAGTACTTC. Its translation is CASSQEIAGSSYEQYF.